The rows below give T cell receptor beta chains drawn from one sample of a study of blood T cell repertoires in COVID-19. Data came from immunoSEQ multiplex PCR; TCRdb stores just in-frame clones and leaves some out. The sample has 430,000 or so clones, approximately 90% seen once. Sequenced: peripheral blood. These receptors all stem from a man between 18 and 35 years old with COVID-19, enrolled during active disease. The CDR3 runs from the conserved cysteine through the conserved F or W. A D gene is named only where the DNA matches it firmly. Expanded clones get a size class; other rows say once, few or many, or leave the size out.

d_gene | j_gene | abundance | len | v_gene | CDR3nt | CDR3aa
. | TRBJ2-6 | . | 15 | TRBV27 | TGTGCCAGCAGTCTCCTCGGTGCTGGGGCCAACGTCCTGACTTTC | CASSLLGAGANVLTF
TRBD1 | TRBJ1-6 | . | 13 | TRBV5-3 | TGTGCCCACCATCGGGACAGTAATTCACCCCTCCACTTT | CAHHRDSNSPLHF
TRBD1 | TRBJ2-7 | . | 14 | TRBV5-1 | TGCGCCAGCAGCTTGGGACAGGGGGCTTACGAGCAGTACTTC | CASSLGQGAYEQYF
. | TRBJ2-1 | . | 14 | TRBV19 | TGTGCCAGTAGTATAACCCTAAACTACAATGAGCAGTTCTTC | CASSITLNYNEQFF
. | TRBJ1-6 | . | 16 | TRBV2 | TGTGCCAGCAGTGGGACAGTTACCTCCTATAATTCACCCCTCCACTTT | CASSGTVTSYNSPLHF
. | TRBJ2-1 | . | 15 | TRBV7-8 | TGTGCCAGCAGCTTAACCCGCGGCTTCTACAATGAGCAGTTCTTC | CASSLTRGFYNEQFF
TRBD2 | TRBJ2-7 | . | 17 | TRBV6-1 | TGTGCCAGCAGTGAAGCACTCGCGACTAGCGGGACCTACGAGCAGTACTTC | CASSEALATSGTYEQYF
TRBD2 | TRBJ2-1 | . | 15 | TRBV2 | TGTGCCAGCAGGATTGGACTAGCGGGAGGGGATGAGCAGTTCTTC | CASRIGLAGGDEQFF
TRBD1 | TRBJ2-1 | . | 14 | TRBV2 | TGTGCCAGCAGTTTCGACAGGGGGCGGAATGAGCAGTTCTTC | CASSFDRGRNEQFF
. | TRBJ2-5 | . | 12 | TRBV7-2 | TGTGCCAGCAGCTTCCCACTTGAGACCCAGTACTTC | CASSFPLETQYF
TRBD1 | TRBJ2-1 | . | 17 | TRBV19 | TGTGCCAGTAGTATCCCCCTCCGGGACAGAGCCACCAATGAGCAGTTCTTC | CASSIPLRDRATNEQFF
. | TRBJ2-6 | . | 17 | TRBV4-1 | TGCGCCAGCAGCCGTGATGGAAGGGGCTCTGGGGCCAACGTCCTGACTTTC | CASSRDGRGSGANVLTF
. | TRBJ1-4 | . | 15 | TRBV5-6 | TGTGCCAGCAGCCGCCCCTCGGGGAGGGATGAAAAACTGTTTTTT | CASSRPSGRDEKLFF
. | TRBJ1-2 | . | 13 | TRBV19 | TGTGCCAGTAGTATACAGGGGTCTGATGGCTACACCTTC | CASSIQGSDGYTF
. | TRBJ2-1 | . | 11 | TRBV10-2 | TGCGCCAGCAGTGAGGCGTATGAGCAGTTCTTC | CASSEAYEQFF
. | TRBJ2-1 | few | 16 | TRBV30 | TGTGCCTGGAGTGGATTTGACACCGTCTCATACAATGAGCAGTTCTTC | CAWSGFDTVSYNEQFF
TRBD1 | TRBJ2-1 | . | 13 | TRBV11-2 | TGTGCCAGCAGCTCCGACAGGGACAATGAGCAGTTCTTC | CASSSDRDNEQFF